Presented here are 27 T cell receptor beta chains from one specimen sequenced in a study of response to subunit inactivated influenza vaccine. One entry per CDR3 protein results from TCRdb running MiXCR on the RT-PCR reads. The sample has roughly 500,000 distinct CDR3 sequences; more than 15% are singletons. The sample in question was CD4+ T cells sorted from PBMCs, obtained about 24 months after vaccination. Receptors were obtained from a man between 50 and 70 years old who received an inactivated influenza vaccine.

This clonotype was found a few times. The chain links TRBV5-5 to TRBJ1-6; TRBD1 matches at 10 bases. CDR1 is SGHKS, CDR2 YYEKEE, per germline (reference sequence). With 0 bases clipped from V and 13 bases from J, the junction kept 7 bases outside the gene matches. The CDR3 loop spans 15 amino acids. The CDR3 DNA sequence: TGTGCCAGCAGCTTGGAGAGGACAGGGGGAAGCCCCCTCCACTTT. Translated: CASSLERTGGSPLHF.

The chain combines TRBV5-6 with TRBJ2-1, with 7 bases that match TRBD1. Germline V gene sequence: CDR1 SGHDT, CDR2 YYEEEE. Trimming cost V 4 bases and J 6 bases; bases outside gene matches: 10. This CDR3 region has 15 residues. This CDR3 is CASSTARQGSNEQFF. CDR3 sequence (DNA): TGTGCCAGCAGCACCGCCAGACAGGGTTCCAATGAGCAGTTCTTC.

This clonotype was counted a few times. The V gene is TRBV12-3 or TRBV12-4, the J gene TRBJ2-7, with D maybe TRBD1 (5 bases). The V gene lost 3 bases and the J gene lost 7 bases, with 13 bases spanning the gap. The CDR3 covers 13 residues. The CDR3 sequence is CASSLMGPREQYF. The CDR3, as DNA: TGTGCCAGCAGTTTGATGGGGCCCAGAGAGCAGTACTTC.

This clonotype was observed a few times. The chain employs TRBV6-1 and TRBJ1-6, with no clear D. The CDR3 is 17 amino acids. CDR1 is MNHNS and CDR2 is SASEGT in the germline V gene. V shed 4 bases and J shed 5 bases, with 18 bases lying between them. CDR3 sequence (DNA): TGTGCCAGCAGTGGCTTGCCTAAACTGGCCGATAATTCACCCCTCCACTTT. Protein product: CASSGLPKLADNSPLHF.

The chain couples TRBV4-3 to TRBJ1-4; D call uncertain. Per germline, CDR1 LGHNA and CDR2 YSLEER. This CDR3 contains 15 residues. V was shortened by 0 bases and J by 5 bases, with 10 bases between the two germline ends. The DNA of the CDR3 is TGCGCCAGCAGCCAAGATTATGACGGGAATGAAAAACTGTTTTTT. Its protein product is CASSQDYDGNEKLFF.

This clonotype came up many times. The chain couples TRBV12-3 or TRBV12-4 to TRBJ2-1; a weak D match, TRBD2 (6 bases). CDR3 length: 15 amino acids. The V end lost 6 bases, the J end lost 0 bases, and 12 bases lay between the germline ends. CDR3 in amino acids: CASRSGTGSYNEQFF. CDR3 DNA sequence: TGTGCCAGCAGGTCCGGGACTGGCTCCTACAATGAGCAGTTCTTC.

This clonotype was recorded a few times. V gene TRBV9 combines with J gene TRBJ2-7; D gene ambiguous. Germline CDR1 reads SGDLS; CDR2 reads YYNGEE. CDR3 size: 12 residues. V was trimmed by 8 bases and J by 2 bases, leaving 11 bases between them. The DNA for the CDR3 is TGTGCCAGTGGGGAAGGAACCTACGAGCAGTACTTC. It specifies CASGEGTYEQYF.

This clonotype was picked up many times. The chain links TRBV5-1 to TRBJ2-7; D tentatively reads TRBD1 or TRBD2 (5 bases each). This CDR3 has 17 amino acids. Trimming removed 4 bases at V and 1 base at J, with 21 bases between. The germline V gene encodes CDR1 SGHRS and CDR2 YFSETQ. CDR3 nucleotides: TGCGCCAGCAGCCTAACCGGGACCCAGGTTGGATCCTACGAGCAGTACTTC. The encoded protein is CASSLTGTQVGSYEQYF.

Only a few counts were recorded for this clonotype. The genes are TRBV7-2 and TRBJ1-5; D possibly corresponds to TRBD1 (5 bases). Germline lookup yields CDR1 SGHTA and CDR2 FQGNSA. The CDR3 length is 13 residues. Between the trimmed V and J ends, which lost 5 bases and 6 bases, there was a span of 11 bases. CDR3 loop: CASSPGQTQPQHF. CDR3 coding DNA: TGTGCCAGCAGCCCCGGACAAACTCAGCCCCAGCATTTT.

This clonotype came up a few times. CDR3 residues: CASSPGLARGETQYF. Written as DNA, the CDR3 is TGCGCCAGCAGCCCGGGACTAGCGAGGGGGGAGACCCAGTACTTC. The chain recombines TRBV4-3 with TRBJ2-5; 10 bases agree with TRBD2. Germline CDR1 LGHNA, CDR2 YSLEER. V trimming: 4 bases; J trimming: 5 bases; junction bases outside the gene matches: 7. CDR3 length equals 15 residues.

V is TRBV7-9 and J is TRBJ2-5; a possible D gene is TRBD1 (6 bases). Trimming stripped 1 base from V and 2 bases from J, with 14 bases between. Germline V gives CDR1 SEHNR, CDR2 FQNEAQ (reference sequence). This CDR3 has 16 residues. Here the CDR3 reads CASSLDHGQTQETQYF. The DNA for the CDR3 is TGTGCCAGCAGCTTAGACCACGGACAGACGCAAGAGACCCAGTACTTC.

The chain employs TRBV20-1 and TRBJ2-7, with 12 bases lining up with TRBD2. CDR1 DFQATT and CDR2 SNEGSKA come from the germline V gene (reference sequence). V was pared by 0 bases and J by 6 bases, with 15 bases of the junction left unmatched. CDR3 length: 18 residues. The CDR3: CSARDERLAGASFLEQYF. CDR3 DNA sequence: TGCAGTGCTAGAGATGAGAGACTAGCGGGGGCTTCTTTCCTCGAGCAGTACTTC.

The gene calls are TRBV7-2 and TRBJ2-7; D could derive from TRBD1 or TRBD2 (5 bases each). The CDR3 is 14 amino acids. CDR1 SGHTA and CDR2 FQGNSA come from the germline V gene. V lost 2 bases to trimming and J lost 2 bases, with 10 bases between them. The CDR3 bases are TGTGCCAGCAGCTTACAGGGACCAGCCTACGAGCAGTACTTC. As protein: CASSLQGPAYEQYF.

In this sample, this clonotype turned up a few times. This rearrangement joins TRBV20-1 to TRBJ2-1, with 12 bases identical to TRBD2. Germline V gene sequence: CDR1 DFQATT, CDR2 SNEGSKA (reference sequence). The CDR3 loop spans 15 amino acids. Losses at the gene ends were 3 bases for V and 4 bases for J; bases not matched to a gene: 4. For the CDR3, the DNA is TGCAGTGCTAGTGGACTAGCGGGGAGGTACAATGAGCAGTTCTTC. Residues: CSASGLAGRYNEQFF.

V gene TRBV6-2 or TRBV6-3 combines with J gene TRBJ2-1, with D unresolved. The V gene's germline CDR1 is MNHEY and CDR2 SVGEGT. The CDR3 runs to 16 residues. The V end was cut by 6 bases, the J end by 0 bases, with 15 bases between. CDR3 in amino acids: CASSPVGGSSYNEQFF. The CDR3 DNA follows: TGTGCCAGCAGCCCCGTCGGCGGCAGCTCCTACAATGAGCAGTTCTTC.

J is TRBJ2-5 and V is TRBV5-1, with D possibly TRBD2 on 5 matching bases. V lost 0 bases and J 5 bases, leaving 11 bases between the germline ends. Germline loops: CDR1 SGHRS, CDR2 YFSETQ. This CDR3 region has 14 residues. CDR3 DNA: TGCGCCAGCAGCTTGGAACCGGGAAGGGAGACCCAGTACTTC. Its translation is CASSLEPGRETQYF.

This clonotype occurred a few times. CDR3: CASSTDRLAEQFF. The CDR3 coding sequence is TGTGCCAGCAGCACGGACAGGTTGGCTGAGCAGTTCTTC. The chain recombines TRBV7-2 with TRBJ2-1, with 7 bases aligning to TRBD1. The CDR3 runs to 13 residues. Germline CDR1 reads SGHTA; CDR2 reads FQGNSA. With V trimmed by 5 bases and J by 9 bases, 7 bases remained unmatched.

The V and J genes are TRBV20-1 and TRBJ2-7; a possible D gene is TRBD2 (6 bases). Germline lookup yields CDR1 DFQATT and CDR2 SNEGSKA (reference sequence). The CDR3 sequence is 14 residues long. Trimming removed 2 bases at V and 5 bases at J, with 16 bases between. In DNA, the CDR3 is TGCAGTGCTAGAAGGCTAGCGCAAGGGAACGAGCAGTACTTC. Encoded protein: CSARRLAQGNEQYF.

The CDR3 DNA reads as TGTGCCAGCACCCACGGAGAAGAGACCCAGTACTTC. This gives the protein CASTHGEETQYF. The J gene is TRBJ2-5, the V gene TRBV7-9; D remains ambiguous. Germline CDR1 and CDR2: SEHNR and FQNEAQ (reference sequence). Between the trimmed V and J ends, which lost 7 bases and 3 bases, there was a span of 9 bases. This CDR3 has 12 amino acids. Using reference TRBV7-9 and TRBJ2-5 for the parts outside the CDR3, the full variable domain is DTGVSQNPRHKITKRGQNVTFRCDPISEHNRLYWYRQTLGQGPEFLTYFQNEAQLEKSRLLSDRFSAERPKGSFSTLEIQRTEQGDSAMYLCASTHGEETQYFGPGTRLLVL.

This clonotype came up many times. This sequence joins TRBV20-1 and TRBJ2-5, with D possibly matching TRBD2 (5 bases). CDR3 length: 13 amino acids. CDR1 and CDR2 (germline): DFQATT, SNEGSKA (reference sequence). Trimming pared 4 bases from V and 2 bases from J, leaving 11 bases between. The CDR3: CSAKDGLQETQYF. CDR3 DNA: TGCAGTGCTAAGGATGGACTGCAAGAGACCCAGTACTTC.

This clonotype was observed a few times. V is TRBV4-1 and J is TRBJ1-5; no firm D call. The CDR3 extends over 14 amino acids. Germline V gene data show CDR1 as MGHRA and CDR2 as YSYEKL. Between the trimmed V and J ends, which lost 0 bases and 4 bases, there was a span of 7 bases. The CDR3 protein is CASSQDSRNQPQHF. The CDR3 DNA follows: TGCGCCAGCAGCCAAGACAGTAGGAATCAGCCCCAGCATTTT.

This chain links TRBV20-1 with TRBJ2-1; 8 nucleotides match TRBD1. After removal of 4 bases from V and 6 bases from J, the junction contained 11 bases not matched to a gene. The germline V gene has CDR1 DFQATT and CDR2 SNEGSKA (reference sequence). This CDR3 contains 15 residues. The CDR3 DNA sequence: TGCAGTGCTATCGACAGGGGCCGGCCTGGCAATGAGCAGTTCTTC. The encoded protein is CSAIDRGRPGNEQFF.

This clonotype appeared many times. The rearrangement links TRBV27 to TRBJ2-1; 13 bases are a match to TRBD2. The CDR3 is 15 amino acids. Trimming at V came to 8 bases and at J to 0 bases, leaving 1 base not matched to a gene. Germline V lookup: CDR1 MNHEY, CDR2 SMNVEV (reference sequence). The CDR3 spells CASRTSGGSYNEQFF. CDR3 sequence (DNA): TGTGCCAGCCGGACTAGCGGGGGCTCCTACAATGAGCAGTTCTTC.

This clonotype was counted at least ten times. The chain links TRBV28 to TRBJ1-3, with D perhaps matching TRBD1 (5 bases). The germline V gene encodes CDR1 MDHEN and CDR2 SYDVKM. V was cut by 3 bases and J by 0 bases, with 12 bases left in between. The CDR3 spans 16 residues. The CDR3 loop reads CASSFRGARSGNTIYF. The CDR3 nucleotides are TGTGCCAGCAGTTTCCGAGGGGCCCGCTCTGGAAACACCATATATTTT.

V gene TRBV18 combines with J gene TRBJ1-1; D gene unclear. CDR3 length equals 14 residues. Germline assignment: CDR1 KGHSH and CDR2 LQKENI. V was cut by 5 bases and J by 4 bases, with 14 bases left in between. The CDR3 region is CASSTSGQVTEAFF. The CDR3 DNA reads as TGTGCCAGCTCAACCTCTGGGCAGGTCACTGAAGCTTTCTTT.

This chain links TRBV12-3 or TRBV12-4 with TRBJ2-3, with D unclear. The CDR3 loop spans 15 amino acids. V was trimmed by 6 bases and J by 2 bases, leaving 15 bases between them. In DNA form, the CDR3 reads TGTGCCAGCAGACCGACCAGAACAAACACAGATACGCAGTATTTT. Residues: CASRPTRTNTDTQYF.

The rearrangement joins TRBV6-2 or TRBV6-3 to TRBJ1-2; D is unclear. This CDR3 has 15 residues. Trimming took 2 bases from V and 0 from J, leaving 10 bases between them. Germline CDR1 MNHEY, CDR2 SVGEGT. CDR3 sequence reads: CASSYHQASNYGYTF. DNA of the CDR3: TGTGCCAGCAGTTACCACCAGGCCTCTAACTATGGCTACACCTTC.